This entry lists 21 T cell receptor beta chains sequenced from one sample in a study of blood T cell repertoires in COVID-19. TCRdb's table, derived via immunoSEQ multiplex PCR, lists solely in-frame clones and lacks some. The sample has approximately 76,000 clones; around four fifths are singletons. Source material: peripheral blood. The receptors shown here come from a man at least 80 years old with active or convalescent COVID-19.

The CDR3 DNA sequence: TGTGCCAGTAGTATTAACCAGGGCAGATATGGCTACACCTTC. Residues: CASSINQGRYGYTF. The chain links TRBV19 to TRBJ1-2; TRBD1 is a possible D gene (5 bases). V lost 3 bases to trimming and J lost 5 bases, with 13 bases between them. The CDR3 runs 14 residues. Germline V lookup: CDR1 LNHDA, CDR2 SQIVND (reference sequence).

The chain has TRBV11-2 and TRBJ1-4; D is possibly TRBD1 (5 bases). Trimming took 8 bases from V and 5 from J, leaving 12 bases between them. CDR3 length equals 13 residues. Germline values: CDR1 SGHAT, CDR2 FQNNGV. For the CDR3, the DNA is TGTGCCAGCGGAACCGGACAAAATGAAAAACTGTTTTTT. This gives the protein CASGTGQNEKLFF.

This chain joins TRBV30 and TRBJ2-5; possibly TRBD1 for D (6 bases). V gave up 8 bases and J gave up 1 base, with 14 bases separating them. Germline CDR1 reads GTSNPN; CDR2 reads SVGIG (reference sequence). This CDR3 has 13 residues. The CDR3 coding sequence is TGTGCCCGATCCCCAGGGGCCCAAGAGACCCAGTACTTC. Its protein product is CARSPGAQETQYF. The whole variable domain, filled in from reference TRBV30 and TRBJ2-5, reads SQTIHQWPATLVQPVGSPLSLECTVEGTSNPNLYWYRQAAGRGLQLLFYSVGIGQISSEVPQNLSASRPQDRQFILSSKKLLLSDSGFYLCARSPGAQETQYFGPGTRLLVL.

J is TRBJ2-3 and V is TRBV5-1; TRBD2 matches at 7 bases. V gave up 4 bases and J gave up 2 bases; unmatched junction bases: 7. The CDR3 has 15 residues. Germline assignment: CDR1 SGHRS and CDR2 YFSETQ. The CDR3 here is CASSRWEGNTDTQYF. CDR3 sequence (DNA): TGCGCCAGCAGCCGTTGGGAGGGAAACACAGATACGCAGTATTTT.

This chain connects TRBV5-1 to TRBJ1-2, with 9 bases matching TRBD1. Per germline, CDR1 SGHRS and CDR2 YFSETQ. V lost 1 base, J lost 2 bases, and 9 bases stayed unmatched. The length of the CDR3 is 17 residues. CDR3: CASSLRVDRGTNYGYTF. CDR3 coding DNA: TGCGCCAGCAGCTTGAGGGTTGACAGGGGGACGAACTATGGCTACACCTTC.

The chain joins TRBV27 to TRBJ1-1, with a tentative D call TRBD1 (5 bases). The V gene lost 2 bases and the J gene lost 10 bases, with 14 bases spanning the gap. This CDR3 comprises 13 residues. CDR1 is MNHEY and CDR2 is SMNVEV in the germline V gene (reference sequence). The CDR3: CASSLRAGILAFF. As DNA, the CDR3 is TGTGCCAGCAGTTTAAGGGCAGGGATTTTAGCTTTCTTT.

This chain uses TRBV7-3 with TRBJ2-5; TRBD2 agrees at 9 bases. J gave up 1 base and V 2 bases, and 2 bases lay outside the gene matches. From germline, CDR1 is SGHTA and CDR2 FQGTGA. The CDR3 sequence is 15 residues long. CDR3 in amino acids: CASSLLAGFQETQYF. The CDR3 DNA is TGTGCCAGCAGCTTACTAGCGGGGTTCCAAGAGACCCAGTACTTC.

This chain connects TRBV18 to TRBJ2-3; TRBD2 agrees at 10 bases. The J segment lost 5 bases and the V segment lost 3 bases, leaving 8 bases of the junction unmatched. This CDR3 comprises 16 residues. CDR1 is KGHSH, CDR2 LQKENI, per germline. This chain's CDR3 is CASSPSLAGVGDTQYF. CDR3 nucleotides: TGTGCCAGCTCACCTTCCCTAGCGGGAGTGGGAGATACGCAGTATTTT.

V is TRBV28 and J is TRBJ2-3, with a possible D match to TRBD1 (5 bases). This CDR3 has 14 amino acids. The V end was cut by 8 bases, the J end by 2 bases, with 14 bases between. Germline-derived CDR1 and CDR2 are MDHEN and SYDVKM. The CDR3 nucleotides are TGTGCCAGCGCTGCGGCAGGGTCCACAGATACGCAGTATTTT. It translates to CASAAAGSTDTQYF.

The chain employs TRBV25-1 and TRBJ2-7; TRBD1 matches at 9 bases. Trimming cost V 3 bases and J 3 bases; bases outside gene matches: 3. CDR1 and CDR2 (germline): MGHDK, SYGVNS. The CDR3 has 14 amino acids. The CDR3 spells CASSEPGQGYEQYF. The CDR3 DNA reads as TGTGCCAGCAGTGAGCCGGGACAGGGCTACGAGCAGTACTTC.

The chain recombines TRBV7-2 with TRBJ2-7; D ambiguous. Germline CDR1 is SGHTA and CDR2 is FQGNSA. The CDR3 length is 14 residues. The V end was cut by 0 bases, the J end by 6 bases, with 12 bases between. Here the CDR3 reads CASSLARTPPEQYF. The CDR3 DNA reads TGTGCCAGCAGCTTAGCGCGTACTCCCCCCGAGCAGTACTTC.

The table lists this clone with a count of one. The chain links TRBV6-4 to TRBJ1-3; no reliable D call. The germline gives CDR1 MRHNA, CDR2 SNTAGT. CDR3 length: 15 residues. V was pared by 0 bases and J by 2 bases, with 8 bases between. The CDR3 bases are TGTGCCAGCAGTGACTCGTTTGGGCCTGGAAACACCATATATTTT. Its protein product is CASSDSFGPGNTIYF.

This clone is a singleton in its sample. The chain has TRBV7-9 and TRBJ2-3; 11 nucleotides align to TRBD2. V trimming: 2 bases; J trimming: 1 base; junction bases outside the gene matches: 2. The CDR3 has 16 amino acids. Per germline, CDR1 SEHNR and CDR2 FQNEAQ (reference sequence). The CDR3 is CASSLLGLAGTDTQYF. DNA of the CDR3: TGTGCCAGCAGCTTATTGGGACTAGCGGGCACAGATACGCAGTATTTT.

The V call is TRBV29-1, the J call TRBJ2-5; tentative D call: TRBD1 (6 bases). The CDR3 totals 13 residues. V was trimmed by 7 bases and J by 0 bases, leaving 12 bases between them. CDR1 SQVTM and CDR2 ANQGSEA come from the germline V gene. CDR3 region: CSAPTGNQETQYF. Written as DNA, the CDR3 is TGCAGCGCGCCAACAGGGAACCAAGAGACCCAGTACTTC.

V and J are TRBV7-9 and TRBJ1-1; D possibly corresponds to TRBD1 (5 bases). Trimming cost V 2 bases and J 5 bases, with 15 bases left between them. The germline V gene has CDR1 SEHNR and CDR2 FQNEAQ (reference sequence). The CDR3 sequence is 15 residues long. CDR3 sequence: CASSLSGGWGTEAFF. DNA of the CDR3: TGTGCCAGCAGCTTATCCGGGGGATGGGGGACTGAAGCTTTCTTT.

This clone was detected a few times. This chain joins TRBV18 and TRBJ1-4; TRBD1 matches 9 bases. CDR1 and CDR2 from the germline V gene are KGHSH and LQKENI. The CDR3 spans 14 residues. V was pared by 6 bases and J by 8 bases, with 7 bases of the junction left unmatched. The CDR3 protein is CASSTGGPGEKLFF. The CDR3 DNA is TGTGCCAGCTCCACAGGGGGCCCCGGAGAAAAACTGTTTTTT.

A few counts support this clone. At the DNA level, this CDR3 is encoded by other sequences in the same sample as well. The genes are TRBV6-5 and TRBJ1-4; 10 nucleotides line up with TRBD1. Looked up from germline, CDR1 is MNHEY and CDR2 is SVGAGI. The CDR3 runs to 16 residues. Trimming cost V 0 bases and J 8 bases; bases outside gene matches: 6. The CDR3 coding sequence is TGTGCCAGCAGTTACTCGCTGGGACAGGGGAGGGAAAAACTGTTTTTT. It specifies CASSYSLGQGREKLFF.

The J gene is TRBJ1-2, the V gene TRBV7-9, with 10 bases lining up with TRBD1. Per germline, CDR1 SEHNR and CDR2 FQNEAQ (reference sequence). J gave up 5 bases and V 6 bases, and 3 bases lay outside the gene matches. This CDR3 has 13 amino acids. For the CDR3, the DNA is TGTGCCAGCAGACGACAGGGGGCATATGGCTACACCTTC. This translates into CASRRQGAYGYTF.

This clone was recorded once. This chain links TRBV19 with TRBJ1-1, with TRBD1 as a possible D gene (5 bases). CDR1 is LNHDA, CDR2 SQIVND, per germline (reference sequence). The V end lost 3 bases, the J end lost 3 bases, and 14 bases lay between the germline ends. The CDR3 loop spans 15 amino acids. CDR3 loop: CASSIQGPDHTEAFF. The CDR3 region has the DNA TGTGCCAGTAGTATCCAGGGTCCCGACCACACTGAAGCTTTCTTT.

The chain is built from TRBV27 and TRBJ1-4; 10 nucleotides line up with TRBD1. The CDR3 sequence is 16 residues long. V lost 6 bases and J lost 6; bases outside the gene matches: 10. Germline V gene lookup returns CDR1 MNHEY and CDR2 SMNVEV (reference sequence). The CDR3 region has the DNA TGTGCCAGCAGCCTACGCCGGACAGGGGGAGATGAAAAACTGTTTTTT. This encodes CASSLRRTGGDEKLFF.

The chain is built from TRBV5-6 and TRBJ2-3, with 8 bases identical to TRBD1. J gave up 3 bases and V 1 base, and 7 bases lay outside the gene matches. The CDR3 sequence is 16 residues long. Germline CDR1 and CDR2: SGHDT and YYEEEE. DNA of the CDR3: TGTGCCAGCAGCTTGTTACAGGGGGTGGGGACAGATACGCAGTATTTT. Protein product: CASSLLQGVGTDTQYF.